The rows below give T cell receptor beta chains drawn from one sample of a study of Graves' ophthalmopathy and Graves' hyperthyroidism. MiXCR was run by TCRdb on the multiplex PCR reads, yielding one entry per CDR3 protein. The table lists more than 300,000 distinct CDR3 sequences, 15% to 19% of them singletons. Sequenced material: peripheral blood. The source of these receptors is a woman between 18 and 30 years old with stable Graves' hyperthyroidism. Each CDR3 is given with its conserved first and last residue. The D gene is left open where the match is weak. Expanded clones get a size class; other rows say once, few or many, or leave the size out.

TRBV4-1	TRBJ1-1	-	-	TGCGCCAGCAGCCGCACCCAGGGGAACACTGAAGCTTTCTTT	CASSRTQGNTEAFF
TRBV7-2	TRBJ1-1	many	-	TGTGCCAGCAGCTCCCTCAGGAACACTGAAGCTTTCTTT	CASSSLRNTEAFF
TRBV11-2	TRBJ2-7	many	-	TGTGCCAGCAGCCATGTGCCATGGAGGGGGCAATCCTACGAGCAGTACTTC	CASSHVPWRGQSYEQYF
TRBV6-1	TRBJ1-1	many	-	TGTGCCAGCAGTGTGCGGACAGTCACTGAAGCTTTCTTT	CASSVRTVTEAFF
TRBV2	TRBJ2-7	once	-	TGTGCCGGGTCCTTTTTACCGCCGACCTACGAGCAGTACTTC	CAGSFLPPTYEQYF
TRBV11-1	TRBJ1-2	many	-	TGTGCCAGCAGCTCCTTAGGCGGGACGGCCGGGCATGGCTACACCTTC	CASSSLGGTAGHGYTF
TRBV19	TRBJ1-6	many	TRBD1	TGTGCCAGTAGTCCGGGACAGGGTGGGGATGGATCACCCCTCCACTTT	CASSPGQGGDGSPLHF
TRBV18	TRBJ1-1	-	TRBD1	TGTGCCAGCTCACCACCTCCAGGGGGCACCACTGAAGCTTTCTTT	CASSPPPGGTTEAFF
TRBV12-3/TRBV12-4	TRBJ2-2	many	TRBD1	TGTGCCAGCAGTTTCAGGACAGGGGGCTTCTCCGGGGAGCTGTTTTTT	CASSFRTGGFSGELFF
TRBV11-2	TRBJ2-5	many	-	TGTGCCAGCAGCTTAGTTCCCCCCTTAGGAGGGTTGGTCCAAGAGACCCAGTACTTC	CASSLVPPLGGLVQETQYF
TRBV20-1	TRBJ2-7	many	-	TGCAGTGCTAGAGATCTTGGGGGGGCGCGGGCCGAGCAGTACTTC	CSARDLGGARAEQYF
TRBV7-9	TRBJ2-7	many	TRBD1	TGTGCCAGCAGCCCGGGGACAGGGGAGGCTGGCGAGCAGTACTTC	CASSPGTGEAGEQYF
TRBV19	TRBJ2-7	many	-	TGTGCCAGTTCATACTCAAGGCTTGCCTACGAGCAGTACTTC	CASSYSRLAYEQYF
TRBV7-2	TRBJ1-2	-	-	TGTGCCAGCAGCATGCCGGGACGTAACTATGGCTACACCTTC	CASSMPGRNYGYTF
TRBV12-3/TRBV12-4	TRBJ1-1	many	-	TGTGCCAGCAGTTTGTCAGCATGGGGGGGGGACACTGAAGCTTTCTTT	CASSLSAWGGDTEAFF
TRBV12-3/TRBV12-4	TRBJ1-5	many	-	TGTGCCAGCTCCCACCACAGAGGGGTTGGTAATCAGCCCCAGCATTTT	CASSHHRGVGNQPQHF
TRBV7-8	TRBJ2-5	-	-	TGTGCCAGCAGCCCAGGGTGGCCAGAGACCCAGTACTTC	CASSPGWPETQYF
TRBV6-1	TRBJ1-1	many	TRBD1	TGTGCCAGCAGTGAAGCGGGGAGGGGACAGATGCAGAACACTGAAGCTTTCTTT	CASSEAGRGQMQNTEAFF
TRBV5-1	TRBJ1-6	many	-	TGCGCCAGCAGCTTGGCGGGGTGGGGTTCACCCCTCCACTTT	CASSLAGWGSPLHF
TRBV12-3/TRBV12-4	TRBJ2-5	many	-	TGTGCCAGCAGTTTAGACGGGAGACAGACCCAGTACTTC	CASSLDGRQTQYF
TRBV11-2	TRBJ2-7	many	-	TGTGCCAGCAGCGTTACCAGGGAGCAGTACTTC	CASSVTREQYF
TRBV12-3/TRBV12-4	TRBJ1-1	many	TRBD1	TGTGCCAGCAGTCTCACGACAGGGAGGAACACTGAAGCTTTCTTT	CASSLTTGRNTEAFF
TRBV9	TRBJ2-7	-	TRBD2	TGTGCCAGCAGTCGAAACCCACTAGCGGGGGGATCCTACGAGCAGTACTTC	CASSRNPLAGGSYEQYF
TRBV7-9	TRBJ1-2	many	-	TGTGCCAGCAGCATATCAATCGGCTACACCTTC	CASSISIGYTF
TRBV2	TRBJ1-1	-	-	TGTGCCAGCCCCCGACAGCGTGAAGCTTTCTTT	CASPRQREAFF
TRBV7-2	TRBJ2-7	many	-	TGTGCCAGCAGCCGTCTACCGGACGTCTCCTACGAGCAGTACTTC	CASSRLPDVSYEQYF
TRBV7-2	TRBJ2-7	many	-	TGTGCCAGCAGAAGCCCGGGGGCCAGGGCCTACGAGCAGTACTTC	CASRSPGARAYEQYF
TRBV11-1	TRBJ2-5	many	TRBD1	TGTGCCAGCAGCTTCTCCGGACAGGGTTTTCCCCAAGAGACCCAGTACTTC	CASSFSGQGFPQETQYF
TRBV7-8	TRBJ1-2	once	-	TGTCCCAGCGGACGGGATATCTATGGCTACACCTTC	CPSGRDIYGYTF
TRBV12-5	TRBJ1-1	many	TRBD1	TGTGCTAGTGGTTTGGTACTGGGACAGGGGGCGAGAGGTGAAGCTTTCTTT	CASGLVLGQGARGEAFF
TRBV7-3	TRBJ1-1	many	-	TGTGCCAGCAGCCAAGGGACCGCCACTGAAGCTTTCTTT	CASSQGTATEAFF
TRBV11-2	TRBJ1-2	many	-	TGTGCCAGCAGCTCCAGAACGAGGGGACGTTCAGCTAACTATGGCTACACCTTC	CASSSRTRGRSANYGYTF
TRBV18	TRBJ2-5	few	TRBD1	TGTGCCAGCTCACCCCGGACAGGGGGGACTGAGACCCAGTACTTC	CASSPRTGGTETQYF
TRBV11-2	TRBJ1-2	many	-	TGTGCCAGCAGCTCTGGAGGATCCTATGGCTACACCTTC	CASSSGGSYGYTF
TRBV29-1	TRBJ2-7	many	TRBD1	TGCAGCGGCCCTGACAGGGGAGAATACGAGCAGTACTTC	CSGPDRGEYEQYF
TRBV7-3	TRBJ2-5	many	-	TGTGCCAGCAGCCTTACAGGAAGGATTGGAGAGACCCAGTACTTC	CASSLTGRIGETQYF